The sequence of this T cell receptor beta chain was determined in a study of blood T cell repertoires in COVID-19. Clones were read by immunoSEQ multiplex PCR, and TCRdb kept only the in-frame ones, dropping some. The table has about 320,000 clones, 80% to 90% seen once. Recovery meant two consecutive negative NP/OP PCR tests, professional clearance, or resolved symptoms. Germline V gene lookup returns CDR1 LGHNA and CDR2 YNFKEQ. The J segment lost 1 base and the V segment lost 4 bases, leaving 6 bases of the junction unmatched. The CDR3 consists of 16 residues. The TCR was taken from a woman younger than 30 who had recovered from COVID-19. The sample was PBMCs or T cells enriched from blood (not recorded which). The rearrangement joins TRBV4-2 to TRBJ1-1; TRBD1 agrees at 10 bases. In DNA, the CDR3 is TGTGCCAGCAGCCGACAGGGGGCGCTGGGGAACACTGAAGCTTTCTTT. Protein: CASSRQGALGNTEAFF.